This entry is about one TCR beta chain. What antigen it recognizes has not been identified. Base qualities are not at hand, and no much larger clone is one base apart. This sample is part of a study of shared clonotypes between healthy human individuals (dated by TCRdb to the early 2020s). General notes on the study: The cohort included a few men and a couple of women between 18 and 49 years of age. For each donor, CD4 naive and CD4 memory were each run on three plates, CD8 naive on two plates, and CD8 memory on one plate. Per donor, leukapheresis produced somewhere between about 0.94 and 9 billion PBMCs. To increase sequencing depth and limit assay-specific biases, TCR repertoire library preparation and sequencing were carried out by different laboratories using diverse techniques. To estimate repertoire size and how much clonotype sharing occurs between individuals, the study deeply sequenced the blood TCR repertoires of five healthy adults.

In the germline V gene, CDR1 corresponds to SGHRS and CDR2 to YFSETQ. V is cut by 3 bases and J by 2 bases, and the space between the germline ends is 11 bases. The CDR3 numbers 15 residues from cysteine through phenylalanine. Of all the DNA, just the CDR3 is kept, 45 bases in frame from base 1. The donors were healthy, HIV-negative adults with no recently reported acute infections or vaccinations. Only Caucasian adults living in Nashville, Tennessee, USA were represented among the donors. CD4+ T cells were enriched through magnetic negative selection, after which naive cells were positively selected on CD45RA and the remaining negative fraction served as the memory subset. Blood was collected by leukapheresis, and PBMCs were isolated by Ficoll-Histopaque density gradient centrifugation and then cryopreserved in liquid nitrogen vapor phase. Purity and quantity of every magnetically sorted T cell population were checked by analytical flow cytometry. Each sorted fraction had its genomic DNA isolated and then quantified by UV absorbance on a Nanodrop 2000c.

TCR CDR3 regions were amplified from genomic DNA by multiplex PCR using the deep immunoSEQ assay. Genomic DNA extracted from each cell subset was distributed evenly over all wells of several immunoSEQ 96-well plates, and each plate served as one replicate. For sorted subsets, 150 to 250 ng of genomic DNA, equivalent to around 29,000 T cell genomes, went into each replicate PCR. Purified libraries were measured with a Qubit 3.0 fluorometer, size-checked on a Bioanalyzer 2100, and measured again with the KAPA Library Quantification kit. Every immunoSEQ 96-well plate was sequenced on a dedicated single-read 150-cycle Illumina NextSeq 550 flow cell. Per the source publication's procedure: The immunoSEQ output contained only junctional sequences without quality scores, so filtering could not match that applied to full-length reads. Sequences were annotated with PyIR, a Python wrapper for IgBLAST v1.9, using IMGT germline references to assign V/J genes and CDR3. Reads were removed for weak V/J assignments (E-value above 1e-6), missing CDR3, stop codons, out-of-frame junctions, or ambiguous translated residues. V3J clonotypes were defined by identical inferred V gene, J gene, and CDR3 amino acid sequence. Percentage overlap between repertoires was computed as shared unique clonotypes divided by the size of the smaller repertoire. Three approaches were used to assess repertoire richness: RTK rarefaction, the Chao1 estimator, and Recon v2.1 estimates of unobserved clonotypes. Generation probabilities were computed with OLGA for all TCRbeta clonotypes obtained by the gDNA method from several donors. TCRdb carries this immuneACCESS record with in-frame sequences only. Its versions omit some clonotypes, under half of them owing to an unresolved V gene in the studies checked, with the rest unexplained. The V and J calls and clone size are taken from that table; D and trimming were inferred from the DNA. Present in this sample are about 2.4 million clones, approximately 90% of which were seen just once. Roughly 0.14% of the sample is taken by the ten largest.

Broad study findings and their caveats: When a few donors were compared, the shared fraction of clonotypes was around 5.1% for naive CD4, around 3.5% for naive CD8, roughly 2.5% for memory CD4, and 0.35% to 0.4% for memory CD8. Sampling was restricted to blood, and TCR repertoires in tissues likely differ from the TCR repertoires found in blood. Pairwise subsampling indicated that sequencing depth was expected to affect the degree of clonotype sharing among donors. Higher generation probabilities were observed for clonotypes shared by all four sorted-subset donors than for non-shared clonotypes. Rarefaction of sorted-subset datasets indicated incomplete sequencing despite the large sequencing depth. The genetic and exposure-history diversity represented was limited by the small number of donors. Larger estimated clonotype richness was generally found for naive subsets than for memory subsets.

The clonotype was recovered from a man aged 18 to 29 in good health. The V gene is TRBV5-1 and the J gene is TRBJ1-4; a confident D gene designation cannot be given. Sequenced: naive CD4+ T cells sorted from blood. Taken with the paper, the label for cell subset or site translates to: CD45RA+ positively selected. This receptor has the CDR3 CASSSLGVTNEKLFF. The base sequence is TGCGCCAGCAGCTCTCTCGGTGTTACTAATGAAAAACTGTTTTTT.